The 10 T cell receptor beta chains in this list originate from one sample, sequenced in a study of memory CD4+ T cells and cytomegalovirus serostatus. The assay was immunoSEQ multiplex PCR, and TCRdb's table has in-frame clones only and misses some. This repertoire shows some 50,000 clones, roughly 79% found once; its top ten account for 1.5% to 2%. The sort gate was single viable CD3+CD4+CD8-CD45RO+ cells for memory CD4+ T cells. The sequenced material came from memory CD4+ T cells from blood. The receptors were gathered from an adult in good health and CMV-seronegative.

This clone was recorded a few times. The chain employs TRBV7-2 and TRBJ2-3; 8 nucleotides line up with TRBD2. Losses at the gene ends were 7 bases for V and 3 bases for J; bases not matched to a gene: 9. Germline V gene data show CDR1 as SGHTA and CDR2 as FQGNSA. The CDR3 length is 15 residues. The CDR3 spells CASTGVAGPTDTQYF. CDR3 nucleotides: TGTGCCAGCACCGGGGTAGCGGGACCTACAGATACGCAGTATTTT.

The chain combines TRBV27 with TRBJ1-6; TRBD1 matches 7 bases. V lost 6 bases and J lost 9; bases outside the gene matches: 11. The CDR3 has 15 residues. CDR1 and CDR2 (germline): MNHEY, SMNVEV (reference sequence). In nucleotides, the CDR3 is TGTGCCAGCAGATCTCGACAGGGAGTAAGTTCACCCCTCCACTTT. It encodes CASRSRQGVSSPLHF.

This chain joins TRBV5-4 and TRBJ1-1, with 10 bases lining up with TRBD1. Germline CDR1 reads SGHNT; CDR2 reads YYREEE (reference sequence). With V trimmed by 0 bases and J by 6 bases, 2 bases remained unmatched. This CDR3 is 14 amino acids long. This CDR3 is CASSLGQGAAEAFF. The CDR3 DNA reads TGTGCCAGCAGCTTGGGACAGGGGGCTGCTGAAGCTTTCTTT.

This rearrangement joins TRBV5-6 to TRBJ1-5; TRBD1 might be the D (5 bases). Trimming pared 4 bases from V and 5 bases from J, leaving 19 bases between. CDR3 length equals 16 residues. CDR1 and CDR2 (germline): SGHDT, YYEEEE. This chain's CDR3 is CASSRGSQRGYQPQHF. The CDR3 DNA is TGTGCCAGCAGCAGGGGCAGCCAGCGGGGCTATCAGCCCCAGCATTTT. Based on the CDR3 plus reference TRBV5-6 and TRBJ1-5, the full variable domain is DAGVTQSPTHLIKTRGQQVTLRCSPKSGHDTVSWYQQALGQGPQFIFQYYEEEERQRGNFPDRFSGHQFPNYSSELNVNALLLGDSALYLCASSRGSQRGYQPQHFGDGTRLSIL.

The genes are TRBV27 and TRBJ1-3; D gene ambiguous. Trimming took off 0 bases at V and 0 bases at J, with 15 bases between the two ends. Germline CDR1 and CDR2: MNHEY and SMNVEV (reference sequence). The CDR3 runs 18 residues. The CDR3 reads CASSLSGYGGSSGNTIYF. CDR3 in DNA: TGTGCCAGCAGTTTATCAGGGTATGGCGGCAGCTCTGGAAACACCATATATTTT.

The rearrangement uses TRBV28 and TRBJ1-4; D unclear. Germline values: CDR1 MDHEN, CDR2 SYDVKM. The CDR3 is 15 residues long. The V gene lost 6 bases and the J gene lost 5 bases, with 16 bases spanning the gap. The CDR3, as DNA: TGTGCCAGCAGGGGGTTAGGGTCGGGGAATGAAAAACTGTTTTTT. Translated, it gives CASRGLGSGNEKLFF.

The chain carries TRBV19 and TRBJ1-2, with 8 positions matching TRBD1. The CDR3 runs 17 residues. Germline lookup yields CDR1 LNHDA and CDR2 SQIVND (reference sequence). The V gene end was trimmed by 4 bases and the J gene end by 1 base; junction bases not matched to a gene: 11. CDR3 amino acids: CASSTRTGTNFNYGYTF. The DNA for the CDR3 is TGTGCCAGTAGTACGAGGACAGGGACCAATTTTAACTATGGCTACACCTTC.

The V gene is TRBV28, the J gene TRBJ2-2; D unclear. This CDR3 contains 14 residues. Germline V lookup: CDR1 MDHEN, CDR2 SYDVKM. V gave up 6 bases and J gave up 4 bases, with 12 bases separating them. The DNA for the CDR3 is TGTGCCAGCAGCCCGGGCCTGTCCACCGGGGAGCTGTTTTTT. Residues: CASSPGLSTGELFF.

The rearrangement joins TRBV7-8 to TRBJ2-2, with TRBD1 identical over 7 bases. The V gene's germline CDR1 is SGHVS and CDR2 FQNEAQ. The ends lost 6 bases at V and 3 bases at J; junction bases unmatched: 4. The CDR3 loop spans 14 amino acids. The chain's CDR3 is CASRLQGYTGELFF. The CDR3 nucleotides read TGTGCCAGCAGGTTACAGGGGTACACCGGGGAGCTGTTTTTT. The full variable domain, in which reference TRBV7-8 and TRBJ2-2 provide the parts outside the CDR3, is GAGVSQSPRYKVAKRGQDVALRCDPISGHVSLFWYQQALGQGPEFLTYFQNEAQLDKSGLPSDRFFAERPEGSVSTLKIQRTQQEDSAVYLCASRLQGYTGELFFGEGSRLTVL.

This clone was observed a few times. The V and J genes are TRBV7-2 and TRBJ1-5; D ambiguous. CDR1 and CDR2 (germline): SGHTA, FQGNSA. The CDR3 is 17 amino acids. V was shortened by 0 bases and J by 2 bases, with 14 bases between the two germline ends. CDR3 nucleotide sequence: TGTGCCAGCAGCTTAGCGAGTGGAGGTTTGGGCAATCAGCCCCAGCATTTT. Translating gives CASSLASGGLGNQPQHF. Combining the CDR3 with reference TRBV7-2 and TRBJ1-5 gives the whole variable domain GAGVSQSPSNKVTEKGKDVELRCDPISGHTALYWYRQSLGQGLEFLIYFQGNSAPDKSGLPSDRFSAERTGGSVSTLTIQRTQQEDSAVYLCASSLASGGLGNQPQHFGDGTRLSIL.